Here is one T cell receptor beta chain with its context. Antigen unknown. Germline V CDR1 and CDR2: SQVTM, ANQGSEA. V lost 8 bases and J lost 7; bases outside the gene matches: 3. CDR3 length equals 11 residues. Time point in this sample: pre-sensitization, week 0. Sample treatment: therapeutic diphenylcyclopropenone sensitization with weekly scalp DPC. Researchers extracted total RNA from unfractionated whole blood. The data belong to a study of human T cells and chemical hapten exposure. About the study: Recorded diagnoses among the mostly female patients were alopecia areata, totalis or universalis.

Findings of the study overall: With DPC sensitization, TCRs exceeding 1 in 1000 frequency showed no change. Expanded TCRs made up significantly more big CDR3 similarity clusters than controls did.

MiXCR was run by TCRdb on the RACE reads, yielding one entry per CDR3 protein. Among 150,000 to 200,000 distinct CDR3 sequences, roughly 30% were seen once, and the ten largest hold about 2.7%. The sequencing used whole blood, collected in connection with sensitization to the hapten diphenylcyclopropenone (DPC). This sequence was found in a young woman with alopecia areata. Some clones in this sample may be carry-over from other donors' samples. The chain employs TRBV29-1 and TRBJ2-1; TRBD1 agrees at 9 bases. The CDR3 DNA sequence: TGCAGCCTAGGACAGGGGAATGAGCAGTTCTTC. This codes for CSLGQGNEQFF.